The 17 T cell receptor beta chains presented below share a single source sample, sequenced in a study of cytomegalovirus exposure and HLA in healthy donors. Primers included in the PCR were 60 Vbeta and 13 Jbeta primers. Using immunoSEQ multiplex PCR, the repertoire was profiled, and TCRdb retains in-frame clones only, with some absent. In all, the sample yields some 200,000 clones. Sequenced material: PBMCs. Receptors were obtained from a man aged 25-45 years in good health and CMV-seronegative.

The chain recombines TRBV9 with TRBJ2-7; 8 bases line up with TRBD1. The CDR3 covers 12 residues. The germline V gene has CDR1 SGDLS and CDR2 YYNGEE. The trim removed 4 bases at V and 6 bases at J, leaving 3 bases unmatched. The CDR3 DNA follows: TGTGCCAGCAGCATTGGACAGGGCGAGCAGTACTTC. Encoded protein: CASSIGQGEQYF.

The chain links TRBV5-8 to TRBJ2-1; TRBD2 aligns across 10 bases. Germline CDR1 and CDR2: SGHTS and YDEGEE. The CDR3 is 18 residues long. The J segment lost 6 bases and the V segment lost 4 bases, leaving 16 bases of the junction unmatched. CDR3 nucleotide sequence: TGTGCCAGCAGCCATCAGGGGGAGCGGGAGGGCCCGGGCAATGAGCAGTTCTTC. Its protein product is CASSHQGEREGPGNEQFF.

CDR3 sequence: CASSLQGNTEAFF. CDR3 bases: TGTGCCAGCAGTTTACAGGGGAACACTGAAGCTTTCTTT. The rearrangement links TRBV27 to TRBJ1-1; TRBD1 is a possible D gene (5 bases). V gave up 2 bases and J gave up 1 base, with 5 bases separating them. Germline V gives CDR1 MNHEY, CDR2 SMNVEV (reference sequence). The CDR3 spans 13 residues.

The chain links TRBV18 to TRBJ1-2; tentative D call: TRBD1 (5 bases). The CDR3 spans 13 residues. Per the germline V gene, CDR1 is KGHSH and CDR2 is LQKENI. V was pared by 5 bases and J by 5 bases, with 12 bases between. CDR3 loop: CASSSDRAYGYTF. CDR3 DNA sequence: TGTGCCAGCTCATCAGACAGAGCGTATGGCTACACCTTC.

The chain employs TRBV19 and TRBJ1-1, with 7 bases fitting TRBD1. CDR1 and CDR2 from the germline V gene are LNHDA and SQIVND (reference sequence). CDR3 size: 16 residues. Trimming removed 6 bases from V and 10 bases from J; junction bases left unmatched: 20. The CDR3 sequence is CASSPTGSLPPFGAFF. In DNA form, the CDR3 reads TGTGCCAGTAGCCCGACAGGGAGTCTTCCCCCTTTTGGAGCTTTCTTT.

V is TRBV11-3 and J is TRBJ2-3; tentatively, D is TRBD1 (5 bases). This CDR3 is built from 13 residues. Germline-derived CDR1 and CDR2 are SGHNT and YENEEA. Trimming left V 5 bases short and J 4 bases short, with 10 bases between. In DNA, the CDR3 is TGTGCCAGCAGCATCCCAGGGTCAGATACGCAGTATTTT. This gives the protein CASSIPGSDTQYF.

The rearrangement joins TRBV19 to TRBJ1-3; maybe TRBD1 (6 bases). The germline V and J ends were trimmed by 3 bases and 3 bases, with 18 bases remaining between them. The CDR3 sequence is 17 residues long. The germline CDR1 and CDR2 sequences are LNHDA and SQIVND (reference sequence). The CDR3: CASSMVALGANGNTIYF. The CDR3 DNA sequence: TGTGCCAGTAGTATGGTAGCGTTGGGGGCGAATGGAAACACCATATATTTT.

V gene TRBV18 combines with J gene TRBJ1-2; TRBD1 matches at 8 bases. Germline trimming cut 0 bases from V and 3 bases from J; bases unmatched to any gene: 0. This CDR3 is 14 amino acids long. The germline V gene has CDR1 KGHSH and CDR2 LQKENI. CDR3 DNA: TGTGCCAGCTCACCACCGACAGGGGACTATGGCTACACCTTC. As protein: CASSPPTGDYGYTF.

CDR3 nucleotides: TGTGCCAGCAGTGACTCGAGTCGGACAGGAAACTATGGCTACACCTTC. This encodes CASSDSSRTGNYGYTF. The rearrangement joins TRBV6-4 to TRBJ1-2, with 7 bases fitting TRBD1. Per the germline V gene, CDR1 is MRHNA and CDR2 is SNTAGT. The CDR3 loop spans 16 amino acids. After removal of 0 bases from V and 2 bases from J, the junction contained 6 bases not matched to a gene.

On this clone: Sequence at one end of the junction differs from germline and may be a read error. This chain connects TRBV10-1 to TRBJ1-6, with TRBD1 as a possible D gene (5 bases). Germline CDR1 WNHNN, CDR2 SYGVQD (reference sequence). The CDR3 loop spans 17 amino acids. As DNA, the CDR3 is TGCGCCAGCAGTGACTCCCTCGACAGCTCCAATAATTCACCCCTCCACTTT. This gives the protein CASSDSLDSSNNSPLHF.

The chain recombines TRBV6-1 with TRBJ1-1, with a tentative D call TRBD1 (6 bases). CDR3 length: 15 residues. Between the trimmed V and J ends, which lost 5 bases and 0 bases, there was a span of 13 bases. Germline V gene sequence: CDR1 MNHNS, CDR2 SASEGT. The CDR3 reads CASSLSGHMNTEAFF. The CDR3 bases are TGTGCCAGCAGTTTGTCGGGACACATGAACACTGAAGCTTTCTTT.

The chain combines TRBV4-1 with TRBJ1-3, with 11 bases aligning to TRBD1. Unmatched junction bases numbered 6, after V lost 1 base and J lost 4 bases. Germline V gene data show CDR1 as MGHRA and CDR2 as YSYEKL. The CDR3 loop spans 17 amino acids. CDR3 nucleotide sequence: TGCGCCAGCAGCCAAGCTGTGGACAGGGGGCGAGGAAACACCATATATTTT. Amino acids: CASSQAVDRGRGNTIYF.

The V gene is TRBV14, the J gene TRBJ2-2; TRBD2 is a possible D gene (6 bases). CDR1 SGHDN and CDR2 FVKESK come from the germline V gene. The CDR3 has 21 amino acids. The V gene lost 3 bases and the J gene lost 4 bases, with 30 bases spanning the gap. The CDR3 loop reads CASSQGGLRANRGDLTGELFF. For the CDR3, the DNA is TGTGCCAGCAGCCAGGGAGGACTACGAGCGAACCGAGGAGATCTCACCGGGGAGCTGTTTTTT.

This rearrangement joins TRBV6-1 to TRBJ1-1, with D possibly matching TRBD1 (5 bases). The CDR3 loop spans 11 amino acids. V dropped 8 bases and J dropped 8 bases, with 12 bases sitting between them. Germline CDR1 is MNHNS and CDR2 is SASEGT. The CDR3 reads CASHQGGEAFF. The CDR3 nucleotides are TGTGCCAGCCATCAGGGCGGAGAAGCTTTCTTT.

The chain carries TRBV30 and TRBJ1-1; 8 bases map to TRBD1. CDR1 is GTSNPN, CDR2 SVGIG, per germline (reference sequence). This CDR3 region has 14 residues. With 3 bases clipped from V and 3 bases from J, the junction kept 6 bases outside the gene matches. The CDR3 nucleotides are TGTGCCTGGAGGGGGCAGGGGGCGGACACTGAAGCTTTCTTT. This encodes CAWRGQGADTEAFF.

The V gene is TRBV19, the J gene TRBJ2-1; 9 nucleotides line up with TRBD2. The length of the CDR3 is 15 residues. CDR1 and CDR2 (germline): LNHDA, SQIVND (reference sequence). V lost 5 bases and J lost 9; bases outside the gene matches: 11. CDR3 DNA sequence: TGTGCCAGTAGTGGGCGGGGGGGGCTTCATACTGAGCAGTTCTTC. It encodes CASSGRGGLHTEQFF.

This chain uses TRBV6-4 with TRBJ2-3, with a possible D match to TRBD2 (6 bases). Germline V CDR1 and CDR2: MRHNA, SNTAGT. The ends were cut back, 9 bases at V and 6 bases at J, with 19 bases in the middle. The length of the CDR3 is 14 residues. DNA for the CDR3: TGTGCCAGTCGTCAAGCGGGCGGAGGGGATACGCAGTATTTT. As protein: CASRQAGGGDTQYF.